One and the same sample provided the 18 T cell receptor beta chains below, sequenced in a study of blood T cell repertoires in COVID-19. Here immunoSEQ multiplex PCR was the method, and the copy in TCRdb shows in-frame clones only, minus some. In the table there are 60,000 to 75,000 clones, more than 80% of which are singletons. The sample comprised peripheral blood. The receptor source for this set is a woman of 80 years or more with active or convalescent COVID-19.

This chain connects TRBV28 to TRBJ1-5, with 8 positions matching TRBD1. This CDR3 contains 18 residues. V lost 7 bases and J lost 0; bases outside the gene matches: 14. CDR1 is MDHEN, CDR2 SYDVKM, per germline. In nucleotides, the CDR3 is TGTGCCAGCAATACGGACAGGGAGAGAGAGGGTAGCAATCAGCCCCAGCATTTT. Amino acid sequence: CASNTDREREGSNQPQHF.

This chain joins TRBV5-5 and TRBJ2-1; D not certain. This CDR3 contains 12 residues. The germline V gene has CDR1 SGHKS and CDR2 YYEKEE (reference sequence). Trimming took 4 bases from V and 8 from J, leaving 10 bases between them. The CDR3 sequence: CASSLSRDEQFF. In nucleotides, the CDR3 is TGTGCCAGCAGCCTGTCACGGGATGAGCAGTTCTTC. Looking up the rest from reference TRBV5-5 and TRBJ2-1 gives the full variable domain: DAGVTQSPTHLIKTRGQQVTLRCSPISGHKSVSWYQQVLGQGPQFIFQYYEKEERGRGNFPDRFSARQFPNYSSELNVNALLLGDSALYLCASSLSRDEQFFGPGTRLTVL.

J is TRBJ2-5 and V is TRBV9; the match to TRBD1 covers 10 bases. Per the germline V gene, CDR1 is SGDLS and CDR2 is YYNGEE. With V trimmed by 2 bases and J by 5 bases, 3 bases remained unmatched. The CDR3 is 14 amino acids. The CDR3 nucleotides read TGTGCCAGCAGCGTGGAGGGACAGGGGGAGACCCAGTACTTC. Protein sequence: CASSVEGQGETQYF.

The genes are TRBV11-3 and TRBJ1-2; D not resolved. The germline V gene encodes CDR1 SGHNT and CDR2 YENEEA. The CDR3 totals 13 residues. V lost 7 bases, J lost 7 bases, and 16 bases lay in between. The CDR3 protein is CASTSKQVCGYTF. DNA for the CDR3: TGTGCCAGCACCTCTAAGCAAGTGTGTGGCTACACCTTC.

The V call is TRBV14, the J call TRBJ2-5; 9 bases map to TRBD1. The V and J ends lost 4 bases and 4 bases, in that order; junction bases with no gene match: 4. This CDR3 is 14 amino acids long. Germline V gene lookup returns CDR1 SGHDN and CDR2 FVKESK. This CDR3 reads CASSPGTGLETQYF. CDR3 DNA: TGTGCCAGCAGCCCGGGGACAGGGTTAGAGACCCAGTACTTC.

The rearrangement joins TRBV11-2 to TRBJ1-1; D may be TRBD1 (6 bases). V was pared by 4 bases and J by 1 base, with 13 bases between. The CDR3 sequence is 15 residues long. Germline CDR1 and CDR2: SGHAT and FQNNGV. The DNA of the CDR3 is TGTGCCAGCAGCTCATACAGGGTGCAGAACACTGAAGCTTTCTTT. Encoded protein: CASSSYRVQNTEAFF.

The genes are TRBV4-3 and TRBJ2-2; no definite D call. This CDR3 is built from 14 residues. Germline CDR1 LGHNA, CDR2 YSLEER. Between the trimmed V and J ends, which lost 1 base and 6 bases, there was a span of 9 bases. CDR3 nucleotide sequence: TGCGCCAGCAGCCAAGGTTCCGGGTCCGGGGAGCTGTTTTTT. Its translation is CASSQGSGSGELFF.

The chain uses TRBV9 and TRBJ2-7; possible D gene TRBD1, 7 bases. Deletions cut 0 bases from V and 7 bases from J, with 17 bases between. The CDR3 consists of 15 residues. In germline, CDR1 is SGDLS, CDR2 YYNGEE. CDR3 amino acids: CASSVGAGGNREQYF. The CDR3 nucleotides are TGTGCCAGCAGCGTAGGGGCAGGGGGGAATAGGGAGCAGTACTTC.

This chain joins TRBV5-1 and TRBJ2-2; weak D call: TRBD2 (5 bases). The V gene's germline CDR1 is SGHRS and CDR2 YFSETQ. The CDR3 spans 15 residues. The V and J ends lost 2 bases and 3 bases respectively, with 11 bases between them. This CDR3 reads CASSFPGIDTGELFF. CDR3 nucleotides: TGCGCCAGCAGCTTTCCGGGAATCGACACCGGGGAGCTGTTTTTT.

CDR3 sequence: CASSTHREHGIVPQHF. The CDR3 nucleotides read TGTGCCAGTAGTACCCACCGGGAGCACGGGATTGTGCCCCAGCATTTT. The rearrangement joins TRBV19 to TRBJ1-5, with D unresolved. The CDR3 totals 16 residues. Trimming took 4 bases from V and 9 from J, leaving 22 bases between them. Germline CDR1 reads LNHDA; CDR2 reads SQIVND (reference sequence).

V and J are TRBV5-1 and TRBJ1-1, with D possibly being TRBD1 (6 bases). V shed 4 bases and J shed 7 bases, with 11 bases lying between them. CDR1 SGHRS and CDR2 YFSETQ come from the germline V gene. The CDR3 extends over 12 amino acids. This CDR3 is CASSQGQNEAFF. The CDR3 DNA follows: TGCGCCAGCAGCCAAGGACAGAATGAAGCTTTCTTT.

CDR3 sequence reads: CASSFPRTEAFF. CDR3 nucleotide sequence: TGTGCCAGCAGTTTCCCCCGCACTGAAGCTTTCTTT. The rearrangement uses TRBV12-3 or TRBV12-4 and TRBJ1-1, with unresolved D. CDR3 length: 12 residues. V was trimmed by 3 bases and J by 4 bases, leaving 6 bases between them.

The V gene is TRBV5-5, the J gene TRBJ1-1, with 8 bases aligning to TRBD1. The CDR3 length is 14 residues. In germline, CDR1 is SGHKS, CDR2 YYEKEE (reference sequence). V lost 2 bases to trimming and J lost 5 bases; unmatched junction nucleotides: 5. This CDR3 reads CASSFSGGYTEAFF. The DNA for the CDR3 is TGTGCCAGCAGCTTCTCAGGGGGCTATACTGAAGCTTTCTTT.

The CDR3 here is CAIRDRMTSGGLTDTQYF. CDR3 coding DNA: TGTGCCATCAGAGACCGAATGACTAGCGGGGGGCTAACAGATACGCAGTATTTT. This sequence joins TRBV10-3 and TRBJ2-3; 13 positions agree with TRBD2. The CDR3 is made up of 18 amino acids. The V and J ends lost 6 bases and 3 bases, in that order; junction bases with no gene match: 12. From germline, CDR1 is ENHRY and CDR2 SYGVKD.

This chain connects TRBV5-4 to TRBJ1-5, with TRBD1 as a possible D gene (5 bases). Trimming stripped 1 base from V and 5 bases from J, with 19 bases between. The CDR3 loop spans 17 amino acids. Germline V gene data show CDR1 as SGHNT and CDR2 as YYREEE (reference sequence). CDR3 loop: CASSLFPPGGVDQPQHF. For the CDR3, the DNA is TGTGCCAGCAGCTTGTTCCCCCCCGGAGGGGTGGATCAGCCCCAGCATTTT.

For the CDR3, the DNA is TGCGCCAGCAGCCAAGAGGGAGGATCCTATGGCTACACCTTC. This sequence encodes CASSQEGGSYGYTF. The chain carries TRBV4-3 and TRBJ1-2; D is unresolved. The CDR3 sequence is 14 residues long. V lost 0 bases to trimming and J lost 4 bases, with 9 bases between them. Germline-derived CDR1 and CDR2 are LGHNA and YSLEER.

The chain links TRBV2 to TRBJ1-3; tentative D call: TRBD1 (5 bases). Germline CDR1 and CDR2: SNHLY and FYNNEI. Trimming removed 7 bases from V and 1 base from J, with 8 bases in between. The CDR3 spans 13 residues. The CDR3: CASTAGSGNTIYF. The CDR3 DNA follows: TGTGCCAGCACCGCAGGGTCTGGAAACACCATATATTTT.

The CDR3 is CASSEAGTGSYEQYF. The CDR3 DNA is TGTGCCAGCAGCGAAGCCGGGACAGGGTCTTACGAGCAGTACTTC. This sequence joins TRBV28 and TRBJ2-7; 9 bases align to TRBD1. Germline V CDR1 and CDR2: MDHEN, SYDVKM. J lost 4 bases, V lost 6 bases, and 10 bases had no gene match. CDR3 size: 15 residues.